The 18 T cell receptor beta chains listed next were all sequenced from one sample in a study of T-cell reconstitution after alpha-beta-depleted transplantation in children. Library preparation (for TCRbeta) was performed with unique molecular identifiers. TCRdb re-analysed the PCR reads in MiXCR, keeping a single row per CDR3 protein. Found here are approximately 300,000 distinct CDR3 sequences, around a tenth of them singletons; the top ten hold about a quarter. The sample here was peripheral blood, taken 180 days after TCRalphabeta/CD19-depleted stem cell transplant. All receptors derive from a male patient between 2 and 10 years old who had a stem cell transplant for chronic granulomatous disease, so the T cells may come from the graft donor.

The count of this clonotype is one. A much more abundant neighbour one base away suggests this may be a read error. This rearrangement joins TRBV12-3 or TRBV12-4 to TRBJ1-3; D may be TRBD1 (5 bases). There are 16 residues in the CDR3. The CDR3 sequence is CTSSRNSGYSGNTIYF. CDR3 bases: TGTACCAGCAGCCGTAATTCAGGGTACTCTGGAAACACCATATATTTT.

This clonotype appeared many times. The CDR3 DNA reads TGCGCCAGCAGCTTGTTTACTAGCGGTTACAATGAGCAGTTCTTC. It specifies CASSLFTSGYNEQFF. The rearrangement uses TRBV5-1 and TRBJ2-1, with 8 bases fitting TRBD2. The CDR3 has 15 amino acids. The germline V gene has CDR1 SGHRS and CDR2 YFSETQ. J was trimmed by 4 bases and V by 1 base; bases with no gene match: 4. Based on the CDR3 plus reference TRBV5-1 and TRBJ2-1, the full variable domain is KAGVTQTPRYLIKTRGQQVTLSCSPISGHRSVSWYQQTPGQGLQFLFEYFSETQRNKGNFPGRFSGRQFSNSRSEMNVSTLELGDSALYLCASSLFTSGYNEQFFGPGTRLTVL.

This clonotype has at least ten counts. The V and J genes are TRBV14 and TRBJ2-6; TRBD2 is a possible D gene (6 bases). V lost 4 bases and J 2 bases, leaving 9 bases between the germline ends. The CDR3 has 15 amino acids. Germline V CDR1 and CDR2: SGHDN, FVKESK. In nucleotides, the CDR3 is TGTGCCAGCAGCCGGAGGGGACCTGGGGCCAACGTCCTGACTTTC. This codes for CASSRRGPGANVLTF.

This clonotype was observed at least ten times. The V gene is TRBV20-1, the J gene TRBJ2-1, with 8 bases matching TRBD2. CDR1 DFQATT and CDR2 SNEGSKA come from the germline V gene (reference sequence). This CDR3 has 14 amino acids. The junction had 6 bases not matched to a gene; V was cut back by 0 bases and J by 8 bases. As DNA, the CDR3 is TGCAGTGCTAGAGATGTGAGCGGGAGTGATGAGCAGTTCTTC. Encoded protein: CSARDVSGSDEQFF.

This chain links TRBV6-1 with TRBJ2-7, with 7 bases fitting TRBD2. This CDR3 spans 14 amino acids. Germline CDR1 and CDR2: MNHNS and SASEGT. V shed 4 bases, J shed 3 bases, and the junction held 6 bases outside the gene matches. The CDR3 DNA is TGTGCCAGCAGTGCTAGCGGCTCGCACTACGAGCAGTACTTC. Residues: CASSASGSHYEQYF.

This clonotype was observed many times. The chain is built from TRBV27 and TRBJ2-1; no reliable D call. The germline V and J ends were trimmed by 0 bases and 8 bases, with 8 bases remaining between them. This CDR3 is 13 amino acids long. In germline, CDR1 is MNHEY, CDR2 SMNVEV (reference sequence). The DNA for the CDR3 is TGTGCCAGCAGTTTATCCGGGCCTTATGAGCAGTTCTTC. Amino acids: CASSLSGPYEQFF.

As regards this clonotype: This may be a read error, as it is one base from a much larger clone. The genes are TRBV10-3 and TRBJ1-2; D is unresolved. The CDR3 totals 11 residues. Germline V CDR1 and CDR2: ENHRY, SYGVKD. In DNA form, the CDR3 reads TGTGCCTTCAGTGAGTCCCTTGGCTACACCTTC. Protein sequence: CAFSESLGYTF.

This clonotype has a count of ten or more. V usage is TRBV20-1 and J usage is TRBJ2-7; D not certain. Trimming shortened V by 6 bases and J by 5 bases, and 17 bases separated the two germline ends. Germline V gene sequence: CDR1 DFQATT, CDR2 SNEGSKA (reference sequence). This CDR3 has 13 residues. CDR3 region: CSAKSLQPHEQYF. CDR3 in DNA: TGCAGTGCCAAGTCACTACAGCCCCACGAGCAGTACTTC.

This clonotype appeared many times. The chain joins TRBV5-1 to TRBJ2-6; D call uncertain. The V end was cut by 0 bases, the J end by 0 bases, with 10 bases between. Looked up from germline, CDR1 is SGHRS and CDR2 is YFSETQ. The CDR3 totals 17 residues. In nucleotides, the CDR3 is TGCGCCAGCAGCTTGGCCCCGGCGCCCTCTGGGGCCAACGTCCTGACTTTC. It yields the protein CASSLAPAPSGANVLTF.

This clonotype came up many times. The J gene is TRBJ2-7, the V gene TRBV7-3, with D tentatively TRBD2 (6 bases). This CDR3 contains 15 residues. The ends were cut back, 4 bases at V and 2 bases at J, with 15 bases in the middle. Germline CDR1 and CDR2: SGHTA and FQGTGA. The CDR3 loop is CASSSDGGVTYEQYF. CDR3 nucleotides: TGTGCCAGCAGCTCCGACGGGGGTGTCACCTACGAGCAGTACTTC.

This clonotype occurred many times. The V and J genes are TRBV29-1 and TRBJ2-5; perhaps TRBD1 as D (6 bases). The CDR3 sequence is 13 residues long. Germline V gene sequence: CDR1 SQVTM, CDR2 ANQGSEA. The V end was cut by 4 bases, the J end by 3 bases, with 12 bases between. The CDR3 sequence: CSVAPGAEETQYF. The CDR3 DNA reads as TGCAGCGTTGCCCCAGGGGCCGAAGAGACCCAGTACTTC. Using reference TRBV29-1 and TRBJ2-5 for the parts outside the CDR3, the full variable domain is SAVISQKPSRDICQRGTSLTIQCQVDSQVTMMFWYRQQPGQSLTLIATANQGSEATYESGFVIDKFPISRPNLTFSTLTVSNMSPEDSSIYLCSVAPGAEETQYFGPGTRLLVL.

The V and J genes are TRBV2 and TRBJ2-1, with 7 bases lining up with TRBD2. The CDR3 is made up of 14 amino acids. Trimming cost V 6 bases and J 0 bases; bases outside gene matches: 2. The germline gives CDR1 SNHLY, CDR2 FYNNEI. The CDR3 sequence is CASRRGNSYNEQFF. CDR3 nucleotide sequence: TGTGCCAGCAGGCGGGGGAACTCCTACAATGAGCAGTTCTTC.

This clonotype has at least ten counts. This rearrangement joins TRBV28 to TRBJ2-2; D is unresolved. V was shortened by 7 bases and J by 2 bases, with 8 bases between the two germline ends. Looked up from germline, CDR1 is MDHEN and CDR2 is SYDVKM. This CDR3 comprises 13 residues. DNA of the CDR3: TGTGCCAGCAACGCAGTTAACACCGGGGAGCTGTTTTTT. This codes for CASNAVNTGELFF.

This clonotype was observed at least ten times. Written as DNA, the CDR3 is TGCAGTGCCGCTGGACTAGCGGGAGTTGGGGAGCAGTTCTTC. This gives the protein CSAAGLAGVGEQFF. The chain couples TRBV20-1 to TRBJ2-1; 13 bases are shared with TRBD2. From germline, CDR1 is DFQATT and CDR2 SNEGSKA (reference sequence). The CDR3 sequence is 14 residues long. The trim removed 6 bases at V and 10 bases at J, leaving 9 bases unmatched.

This clonotype has ten or more counts. The rearrangement links TRBV7-2 to TRBJ1-2; 8 nucleotides agree with TRBD1. The germline V gene has CDR1 SGHTA and CDR2 FQGNSA. The length of the CDR3 is 15 residues. Losses at the gene ends were 5 bases for V and 7 bases for J; bases not matched to a gene: 12. The CDR3 nucleotides are TGTGCCAGCAGCACTGAGAGACGGGACAGGCTTGGCTACACCTTC. It specifies CASSTERRDRLGYTF.

A word on this clonotype: This may be a read error, as it is one base from a much larger clone. The chain employs TRBV20-1 and TRBJ2-2; 7 bases are a match to TRBD2. This CDR3 contains 14 residues. CDR1 is DFQATT and CDR2 is SNEGSKA in the germline V gene (reference sequence). The CDR3 coding sequence is TGCTGTGCTGGTGGGGGGAGGGGAACCGGGGAGCTGTTTTTT. This translates into CCAGGGRGTGELFF.

This clonotype was recorded many times. The chain joins TRBV20-1 to TRBJ1-2, with D perhaps TRBD1 (5 bases). The V end lost 6 bases, the J end lost 2 bases, and 16 bases lay between the germline ends. The germline CDR1 and CDR2 sequences are DFQATT and SNEGSKA (reference sequence). This CDR3 has 14 residues. CDR3 protein: CSAKDGAANYGYTF. Written as DNA, the CDR3 is TGCAGTGCCAAGGATGGGGCGGCCAACTATGGCTACACCTTC.

This clonotype was recorded many times. This rearrangement joins TRBV12-3 or TRBV12-4 to TRBJ2-3; a weak D match, TRBD2 (5 bases). This CDR3 comprises 14 residues. V was pared by 3 bases and J by 5 bases, with 12 bases between. The CDR3 here is CASSFEGSVDTQYF. DNA for the CDR3: TGTGCCAGCAGTTTCGAGGGTTCCGTAGATACGCAGTATTTT.